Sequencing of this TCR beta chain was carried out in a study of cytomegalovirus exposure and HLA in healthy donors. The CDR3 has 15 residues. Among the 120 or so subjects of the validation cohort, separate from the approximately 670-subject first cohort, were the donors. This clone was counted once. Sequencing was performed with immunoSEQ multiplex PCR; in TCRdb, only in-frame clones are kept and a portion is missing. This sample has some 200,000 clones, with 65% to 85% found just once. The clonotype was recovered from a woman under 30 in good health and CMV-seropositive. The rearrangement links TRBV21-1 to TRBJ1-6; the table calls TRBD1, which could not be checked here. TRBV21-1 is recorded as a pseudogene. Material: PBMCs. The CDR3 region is CASPRSRGFDSPLHF. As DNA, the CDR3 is TGTGCCAGCCCCCGGTCCAGGGGGTTTGATTCACCCCTCCACTTT.